This T cell receptor (beta chain) was found in a study of blood T cell repertoires in COVID-19. Original analysis: Amplification from reference gene primers served as the basis for estimated nucleated cell counts. The repertoire was sequenced with immunoSEQ multiplex PCR; TCRdb's copy has only in-frame clones and lacks some. V, J and clone size are those of that table, while D and trimming were read from the DNA. The sample lists around 58,000 clones; around 89% were seen once. Participants were placed into cohorts based on the clinical history they reported. This clone appeared once. This CDR3 is 15 amino acids long. Germline values: CDR1 MNHEY, CDR2 SMNVEV (reference sequence). V shed 2 bases and J shed 4 bases, with 15 bases lying between them.

The J gene is TRBJ2-7, the V gene TRBV27; D is perhaps TRBD2 (7 bases). Sequencing input: PBMCs or T cells enriched from blood (not recorded which). This receptor was taken from a middle-aged woman who had recovered from COVID-19. The CDR3 reads CASSLIGGGGYEQYF. In DNA form, the CDR3 reads TGTGCCAGCAGTTTAATAGGGGGGGGAGGATACGAGCAGTACTTC.